A selection of T cell receptor beta chains follows, all from one sample in a study of shared clonotypes between healthy human individuals. Generated by immunoSEQ multiplex PCR, the TCRdb table keeps only in-frame clones and is missing some. The table lists about 510,000 clones, about 96% of them singletons. Sequenced material: naive CD4+ T cells sorted from blood. These receptors all come from a woman in her 30s in good health. The CDR3 runs from the conserved cysteine through the conserved F or W. The D gene is left open where the match is weak. Only some rows state a clone size, as once, few, many or a class for expanded clones.

v_call	clone_size	j_call	d_call	cdr3_nt	cdr3_aa
TRBV2	once	TRBJ1-3	-	TGTGCCAGCAGTGACGCCAGTTCTGGAAACACCATATATTTT	CASSDASSGNTIYF
TRBV15	-	TRBJ2-1	TRBD2	TGTGCCACCAGCAGACCCGGGACTAGCGGGAGAAAGTCCTACAATGAGCAGTTCTTC	CATSRPGTSGRKSYNEQFF
TRBV6-5	-	TRBJ1-6	-	TGTGCCAGCAGAATGGGTCATCATTCACCCCTCCACTTT	CASRMGHHSPLHF
TRBV5-3	once	TRBJ2-7	-	TGTGCCAGAAGCTTGTACCTCCCAGGACTCGAGCAGTACTTC	CARSLYLPGLEQYF
TRBV5-4	-	TRBJ2-7	TRBD1	TGTGCCAGCAGCGGCGGGACAGGGCCAGTAAACGAGCAGTACTTC	CASSGGTGPVNEQYF
TRBV27	-	TRBJ2-1	TRBD2	TGTGCCAGCGTTTCTAGACTAGCAACATACAATGAGCAGTTCTTC	CASVSRLATYNEQFF
TRBV7-9	-	TRBJ1-5	-	TGTGCCAGCAGCGTCGGGATCCAGCCCCAGCATTTT	CASSVGIQPQHF
TRBV6-6	-	TRBJ1-5	-	TGTGCCAGCAGTTCGTCAGGGGCAGACCAGCCCCAGCATTTT	CASSSSGADQPQHF
TRBV6-4	once	TRBJ2-1	-	TGTGCCAGCAAGAGGTCCATTGGGAGTCCCTACAATGAGCAGTTCTTC	CASKRSIGSPYNEQFF
TRBV7-9	-	TRBJ1-4	-	TGTGCCAGCAGCTTAGCGCGGGCTTTAGATGAAAAACTGTTTTTT	CASSLARALDEKLFF
TRBV28	-	TRBJ2-7	-	TGTGCCAGCAGTTTTGACCGAGGCCCCTACGAGCAGTACTTC	CASSFDRGPYEQYF
TRBV18	once	TRBJ1-5	-	TGTGCCAGCTCACCGATACGAGATCAGCCCCAGCATTTT	CASSPIRDQPQHF
TRBV11-1	-	TRBJ2-7	-	TGTGCCAGCAGCTTTGGTATCTCCTACGAGCAGTACTTC	CASSFGISYEQYF
TRBV4-2	once	TRBJ1-1	-	TGTGCCAGCAGCCAGGGCAGGGAAATTGGTATGGTGAACACTGAAGCTTTCTTT	CASSQGREIGMVNTEAFF
TRBV28	-	TRBJ2-7	TRBD1	TGTGCCAGCAGTCCATACATAGACAGGGGCCTCGGGCAGTACTTC	CASSPYIDRGLGQYF
TRBV2	-	TRBJ2-7	-	TGTGCCAGCAGTCGGGACGGCTACGAGCAGTACTTC	CASSRDGYEQYF
TRBV28	-	TRBJ2-4	TRBD1	TGTGCCAGCAGTTCAGGACAGGGCGGCAACATTCAGTACTTC	CASSSGQGGNIQYF
TRBV25-1	once	TRBJ2-1	TRBD2	TGTGCCAGCAGTGGCCCGGGACTAGGCTACAATGAGCAGTTCTTC	CASSGPGLGYNEQFF
TRBV28	-	TRBJ1-5	TRBD1	TGTGCCAGCAGTTCGGGACAGGGGTTGTGGCAGCCCCAGCATTTT	CASSSGQGLWQPQHF
TRBV6-6	-	TRBJ2-7	-	TGTGCCAGCAGTTGGAGTACAGGAGTCTACGAGCAGTACTTC	CASSWSTGVYEQYF
TRBV5-4	once	TRBJ2-2	TRBD1	TGTGCCAGCTCTAGACAGGGATTGAACACCGGGGAGCTGTTTTTT	CASSRQGLNTGELFF
TRBV19	-	TRBJ2-5	TRBD1	TGTGCCAGTAGTATAGACGGAACAGGGGCCGGTTTAGGGACCCAGTACTTC	CASSIDGTGAGLGTQYF
TRBV9	-	TRBJ1-2	-	TGTGCCAGCAGATGGGTAGGGGGTGGCTACACCTTC	CASRWVGGGYTF
TRBV6-5	-	TRBJ2-1	-	TGTGCCAGCAGTTTGGATAGGGGCTTAACCTACAATGAGCAGTTCTTC	CASSLDRGLTYNEQFF
TRBV9	-	TRBJ2-7	TRBD2	TGTGCCAGCAGCGTAGAGGCTAGCGGGAGCTACGAGCAGTACTTC	CASSVEASGSYEQYF
TRBV19	-	TRBJ1-6	-	TGTGCCAGTAGTAGGGGGTTTAATTCACCCCTCCACTTT	CASSRGFNSPLHF
TRBV30	once	TRBJ1-4	-	TGTGCCTGGAGTGTAATGGGGCGACTTGGGGAAAAACTGTTTTTT	CAWSVMGRLGEKLFF
TRBV2	once	TRBJ2-7	-	TGTGCCAGCAGGGACTACGAGCAGTACTTC	CASRDYEQYF
TRBV5-1	once	TRBJ2-7	TRBD2	TGCGCCAGCAGCAACGGGACTAGCGGGACTAAGCAGTACTTC	CASSNGTSGTKQYF
TRBV7-3	-	TRBJ2-7	TRBD2	TGTGCCAGCAGTTGCTACCTAAGCGGTAGCGGGTTCTCCTACGAGCAGTACTTC	CASSCYLSGSGFSYEQYF
TRBV14	-	TRBJ2-7	TRBD2	TGTGCCAGCAGCCTCCCGGGACTAGCGGGAGCCTACGAGCAGTACTTC	CASSLPGLAGAYEQYF
TRBV18	-	TRBJ1-5	-	TGTGCCAGCTCACCAAATCGGGACGGAGGTCATCAGCCCCAGCATTTT	CASSPNRDGGHQPQHF
TRBV19	-	TRBJ1-5	-	TGTGCCAGTAGTACCCAGGGTATACAGCCCCAGCATTTT	CASSTQGIQPQHF
TRBV18	-	TRBJ2-7	TRBD2	TGTGCCAGCTCACCCGGGACTAGAGGCGAGCAGTACTTC	CASSPGTRGEQYF
TRBV18	-	TRBJ1-1	TRBD1	TGTGCCAGCTCACCTCGACAGGGGGCTGCCGTTTCCTCTGAAGCTTTCTTT	CASSPRQGAAVSSEAFF
TRBV6-1	-	TRBJ2-1	TRBD2	TGTGCCAGCCTTCCCGGACTAGCGGGAGTCTATGAGCAGTTCTTC	CASLPGLAGVYEQFF
TRBV5-6	-	TRBJ2-2	TRBD1	TGTGCCAGCAGCCAGACAGGGGGCCTTTTTATCACCGGGGAGCTGTTTTTT	CASSQTGGLFITGELFF
TRBV9	-	TRBJ1-1	-	TGTGCCAGCAGCGTCCTAACCGGGACAAACACTGAAGCTTTCTTT	CASSVLTGTNTEAFF
TRBV25-1	-	TRBJ2-7	-	TGTGCCAGCAGGGACCACCTTGACTCCTACGAGCAGTACTTC	CASRDHLDSYEQYF
TRBV18	-	TRBJ2-7	-	TGTGCCAGCTCACCCGCATCCTACGAGCAGTACTTC	CASSPASYEQYF
TRBV7-9	-	TRBJ1-3	-	TGTGCCAGCAGCTTAGAAATCCGGGGCTTTCTCCTCTCTGGAAACACCATATATTTT	CASSLEIRGFLLSGNTIYF
TRBV4-1	-	TRBJ2-1	TRBD1	TGCGCCAGCAGCCCCTTATGGGACAGGGGAATCAATGAGCAGTTCTTC	CASSPLWDRGINEQFF
TRBV5-1	-	TRBJ2-7	TRBD1	TGCGCCAGCAGCCCGTCCAGGGGGCTCTACGAGCAGTACTTC	CASSPSRGLYEQYF
TRBV28	-	TRBJ1-3	-	TGTGCCAGAAGGACAGGAAACACCATATATTTT	CARRTGNTIYF
TRBV28	-	TRBJ2-7	TRBD2	TGTGCCAGCAGGCAGGGGGGACTAGCGGGAGACTACGAGCAGTACTTC	CASRQGGLAGDYEQYF
TRBV28	-	TRBJ1-5	-	TGTGCCAGCAGTTCAGCCGCTGGGGGGTATAGCAATCAGCCCCAGCATTTT	CASSSAAGGYSNQPQHF
TRBV19	-	TRBJ1-1	-	TGTGCCAGTAGTGCCCAACAGGGGAACACTGAAGCTTTCTTT	CASSAQQGNTEAFF
TRBV2	-	TRBJ2-5	-	TGTGCCAGCAGTGAATTGGGGTCGGGGGAGACCCAGTACTTC	CASSELGSGETQYF
TRBV18	-	TRBJ2-3	TRBD2	TGTGCCAGCTCACCAACAATACTAGCGGGCGAGGATACGCAGTATTTT	CASSPTILAGEDTQYF
TRBV2	-	TRBJ2-7	-	TGTGCCAGCACAAGGGACCTCGGGGCCTACGAGCAGTACTTC	CASTRDLGAYEQYF
TRBV6-4	-	TRBJ1-1	-	TGTGCCAGCAAAAGGACCAGCCTGGGGGACACTGAAGCTTTCTTT	CASKRTSLGDTEAFF
TRBV30	few	TRBJ1-2	-	TGTGCCTGGAGCCCGGAGAGGGGGTATGGCTACACCTTC	CAWSPERGYGYTF
TRBV20-1	-	TRBJ1-1	-	TGCAGTGCTGGCCCGACGATGCGAGCTTTCTTT	CSAGPTMRAFF
TRBV6-5	-	TRBJ2-7	TRBD1	TGTGCCAGCAGCCGCGGGACAGGGGTACCCTACGAGCAGTACTTC	CASSRGTGVPYEQYF
TRBV4-1	-	TRBJ1-2	TRBD1	TGCGCCAGCAGCCAAGATCCAGGGGGGCTTAACTATGGCTACACCTTC	CASSQDPGGLNYGYTF
TRBV11-2	-	TRBJ2-7	-	TGTGCCAGCAGCCAGGGAGTGGGGGCGAATTTTCCGGCAAACTACGAGCAGTACTTC	CASSQGVGANFPANYEQYF
TRBV21-1	-	TRBJ2-7	-	TGTGCCAGAATAGCACCAAATAGCGGGAGAAGGGAGCAGTACTTC	CARIAPNSGRREQYF
TRBV4-1	-	TRBJ2-7	TRBD2	TGCGCCAGCAGCCGAAAATCAACTAGCGGGGACTCGTACGAGCAGTACTTC	CASSRKSTSGDSYEQYF
TRBV28	-	TRBJ1-5	-	TGTGCCAGCAGTCCAACGCGGGGCCTCATACCGAATCAGCCCCAGCATTTT	CASSPTRGLIPNQPQHF
TRBV7-6	-	TRBJ1-4	-	TGTGCCAGCAGCTTAACCCCAGGCCCGAAAGAAAAACTGTTTTTT	CASSLTPGPKEKLFF